The source of this T cell receptor beta chain is a study of monozygotic twins with inflammatory bowel disease. There were approximately 3,800 ng of total RNA used for each TCR library. After re-calling the 5' RACE reads, TCRdb lists one entry per CDR3 protein, DNA absent. This listing includes fewer than 550,000 distinct CDR3 sequences. The germline V gene encodes CDR1 MNHEY and CDR2 SVGAGI. This CDR3 is 15 amino acids long. Sequenced sample: blood. The clonotype originates from a human donor with ulcerative colitis or Crohn's disease, or a healthy co-twin of an affected twin (not recorded which). V is TRBV6-5 and J is TRBJ2-7; TCRdb calls TRBD1, which cannot be checked without DNA. This CDR3 reads CASSSDRGRLGEQYF.